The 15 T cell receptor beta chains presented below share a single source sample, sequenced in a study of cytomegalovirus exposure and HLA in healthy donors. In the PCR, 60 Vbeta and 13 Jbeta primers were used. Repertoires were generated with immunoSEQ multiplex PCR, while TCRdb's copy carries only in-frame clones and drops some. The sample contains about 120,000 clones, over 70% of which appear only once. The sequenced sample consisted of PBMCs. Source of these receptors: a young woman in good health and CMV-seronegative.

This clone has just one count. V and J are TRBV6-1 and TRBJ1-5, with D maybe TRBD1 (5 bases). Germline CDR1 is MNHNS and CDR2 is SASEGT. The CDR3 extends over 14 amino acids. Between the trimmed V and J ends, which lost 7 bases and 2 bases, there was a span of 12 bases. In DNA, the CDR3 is TGTGCCAGCACCGGAGGAGGGGGCAATCAGCCCCAGCATTTT. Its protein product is CASTGGGGNQPQHF.

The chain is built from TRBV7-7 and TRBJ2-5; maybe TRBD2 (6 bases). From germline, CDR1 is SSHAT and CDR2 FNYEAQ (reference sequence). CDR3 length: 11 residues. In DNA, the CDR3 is TGTGCTAGCGCGGGAAGTGAGACCCAGTACTTC. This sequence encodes CASAGSETQYF.

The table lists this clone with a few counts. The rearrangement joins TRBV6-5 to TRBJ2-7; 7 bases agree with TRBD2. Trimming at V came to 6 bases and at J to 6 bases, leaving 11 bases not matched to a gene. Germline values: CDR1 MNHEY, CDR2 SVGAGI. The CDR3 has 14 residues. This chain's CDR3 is CASRIPGGSGEQYF. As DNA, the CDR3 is TGTGCCAGCAGGATACCCGGGGGGTCCGGCGAGCAGTACTTC.

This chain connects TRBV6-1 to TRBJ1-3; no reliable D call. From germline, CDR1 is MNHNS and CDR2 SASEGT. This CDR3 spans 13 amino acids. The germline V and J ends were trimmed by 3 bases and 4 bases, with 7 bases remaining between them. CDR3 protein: CASSEAPGNTIYF. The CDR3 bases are TGTGCCAGCAGTGAGGCCCCGGGAAACACCATATATTTT.

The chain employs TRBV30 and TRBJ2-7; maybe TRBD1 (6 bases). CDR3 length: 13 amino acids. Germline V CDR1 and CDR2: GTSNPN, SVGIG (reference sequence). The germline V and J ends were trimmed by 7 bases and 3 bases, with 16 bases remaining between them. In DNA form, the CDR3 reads TGTGCCTCGGACAGTTCGGTGGACTACGAGCAGTACTTC. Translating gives CASDSSVDYEQYF.

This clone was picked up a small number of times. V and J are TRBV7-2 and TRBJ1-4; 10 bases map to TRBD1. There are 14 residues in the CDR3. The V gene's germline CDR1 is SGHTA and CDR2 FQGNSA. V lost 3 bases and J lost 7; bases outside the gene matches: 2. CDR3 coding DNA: TGTGCCAGCAGCTTGGGACAGGGGTTTGAAAAACTGTTTTTT. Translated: CASSLGQGFEKLFF. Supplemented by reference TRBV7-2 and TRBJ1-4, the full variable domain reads GAGVSQSPSNKVTEKGKDVELRCDPISGHTALYWYRQSLGQGLEFLIYFQGNSAPDKSGLPSDRFSAERTGGSVSTLTIQRTQQEDSAVYLCASSLGQGFEKLFFGSGTQLSVL.

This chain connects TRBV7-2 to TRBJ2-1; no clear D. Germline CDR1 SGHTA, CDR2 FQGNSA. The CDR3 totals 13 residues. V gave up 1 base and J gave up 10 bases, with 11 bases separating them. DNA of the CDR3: TGTGCCAGCAGCTTAGTTCGAGCGAGCGAGCAGTTCTTC. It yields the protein CASSLVRASEQFF.

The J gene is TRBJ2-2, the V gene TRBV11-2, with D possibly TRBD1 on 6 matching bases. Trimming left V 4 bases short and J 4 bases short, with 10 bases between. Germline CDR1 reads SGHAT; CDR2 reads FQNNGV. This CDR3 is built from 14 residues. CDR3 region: CASSWDTGTGELFF. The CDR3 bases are TGTGCCAGCAGCTGGGACACGGGCACCGGGGAGCTGTTTTTT.

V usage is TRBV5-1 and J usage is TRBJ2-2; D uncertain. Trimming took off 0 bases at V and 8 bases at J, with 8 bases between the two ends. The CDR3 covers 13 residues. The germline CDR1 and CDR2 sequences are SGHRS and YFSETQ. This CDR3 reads CASSLDLRGELFF. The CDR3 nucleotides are TGCGCCAGCAGCTTGGACCTCCGGGGGGAGCTGTTTTTT.

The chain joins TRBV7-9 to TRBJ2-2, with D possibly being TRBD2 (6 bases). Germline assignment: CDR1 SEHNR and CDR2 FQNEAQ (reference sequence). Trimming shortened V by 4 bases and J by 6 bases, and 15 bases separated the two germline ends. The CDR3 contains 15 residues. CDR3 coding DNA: TGTGCCAGCAGCTGGGGGGACGTGGAGGCCGGGGAGCTGTTTTTT. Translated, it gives CASSWGDVEAGELFF.

The CDR3 coding sequence is TGTGCCCCCCTGTCTGACAGGGACTATGGCTACACCTTC. This codes for CAPLSDRDYGYTF. This chain connects TRBV6-5 to TRBJ1-2, with TRBD1 matching over 7 bases. CDR1 is MNHEY and CDR2 is SVGAGI in the germline V gene. V trimming: 11 bases; J trimming: 3 bases; junction bases outside the gene matches: 9. There are 13 residues in the CDR3.

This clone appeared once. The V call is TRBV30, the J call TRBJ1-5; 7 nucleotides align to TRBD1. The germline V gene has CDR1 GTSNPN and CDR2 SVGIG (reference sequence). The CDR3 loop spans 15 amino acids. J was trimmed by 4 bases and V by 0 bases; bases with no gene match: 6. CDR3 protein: CAWSVGDSANQPQHF. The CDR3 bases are TGTGCCTGGAGTGTAGGGGACAGCGCTAATCAGCCCCAGCATTTT.

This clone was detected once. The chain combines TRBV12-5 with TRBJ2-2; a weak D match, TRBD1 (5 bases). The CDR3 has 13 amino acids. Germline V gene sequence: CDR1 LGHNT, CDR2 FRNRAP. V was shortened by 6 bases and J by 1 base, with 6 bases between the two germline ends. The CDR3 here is CASGQGNTGELFF. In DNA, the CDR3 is TGTGCTAGTGGCCAGGGGAACACCGGGGAGCTGTTTTTT. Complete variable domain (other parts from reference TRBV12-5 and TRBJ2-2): DARVTQTPRHKVTEMGQEVTMRCQPILGHNTVFWYRQTMMQGLELLAYFRNRAPLDDSGMPKDRFSAEMPDATLATLKIQPSEPRDSAVYFCASGQGNTGELFFGEGSRLTVL.

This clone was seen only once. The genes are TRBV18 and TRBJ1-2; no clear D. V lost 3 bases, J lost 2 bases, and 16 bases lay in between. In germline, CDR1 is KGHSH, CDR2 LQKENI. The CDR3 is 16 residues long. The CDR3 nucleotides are TGTGCCAGCTCACCCCTCGAAGGGCCGGGGAACTATGGCTACACCTTC. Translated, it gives CASSPLEGPGNYGYTF.

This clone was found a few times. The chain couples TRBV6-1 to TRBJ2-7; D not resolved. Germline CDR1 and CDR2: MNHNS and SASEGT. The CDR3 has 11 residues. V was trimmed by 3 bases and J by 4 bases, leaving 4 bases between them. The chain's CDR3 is CASSDHYEQYF. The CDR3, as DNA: TGTGCCAGCAGTGATCATTACGAGCAGTACTTC.